Shown below are 20 T cell receptor beta chains from a single sample sequenced in a study of blood T cell repertoires in COVID-19. TCRdb keeps only in-frame clones here, not all; method: immunoSEQ multiplex PCR. The table lists fewer than 250,000 clones, about four fifths of them singletons. The sequenced sample was PBMCs or T cells enriched from blood (not recorded which). These TCRs come from a woman aged 45-65 years who had been exposed to COVID-19.

This clone was seen only once. The J gene is TRBJ1-1, the V gene TRBV5-4; TRBD1 might be the D (6 bases). The CDR3 is 15 amino acids. Trimming shortened V by 4 bases and J by 4 bases, and 17 bases separated the two germline ends. CDR1 SGHNT and CDR2 YYREEE come from the germline V gene (reference sequence). The CDR3 region is CASSLPWGQGTEAFF. CDR3 in DNA: TGTGCCAGCAGCCTACCTTGGGGGCAAGGCACTGAAGCTTTCTTT.

The rearrangement uses TRBV5-1 and TRBJ1-1; D call uncertain. The germline V gene has CDR1 SGHRS and CDR2 YFSETQ. V gave up 2 bases and J gave up 3 bases, with 8 bases separating them. The CDR3 sequence is 13 residues long. The CDR3 DNA reads TGCGCCAGCAGCTTTGAGGCAGACACTGAAGCTTTCTTT. It encodes CASSFEADTEAFF.

The rearrangement joins TRBV7-2 to TRBJ2-7, with 7 bases aligning to TRBD2. Per the germline V gene, CDR1 is SGHTA and CDR2 is FQGNSA. Trimming cost V 7 bases and J 7 bases; bases outside gene matches: 16. The CDR3 totals 15 residues. The CDR3 DNA is TGTGCCAGCACTCTATCTGGGAGAGGGGAGGGGGAGCAGTACTTC. Translating it yields CASTLSGRGEGEQYF.

This clone is a singleton in its sample. The chain joins TRBV25-1 to TRBJ1-1; 8 bases are shared with TRBD1. CDR1 MGHDK and CDR2 SYGVNS come from the germline V gene. The CDR3 totals 14 residues. The ends lost 5 bases at V and 1 base at J; junction bases unmatched: 3. The CDR3 bases are TGTGCCAGCAGTAGAACAGGGGGGAACACTGAAGCTTTCTTT. Translated, it gives CASSRTGGNTEAFF.

This clone came up once. V is TRBV3-1 (or the pseudogene TRBV3-2) and J is TRBJ2-5; 7 bases match TRBD1. The trim removed 0 bases at V and 4 bases at J, leaving 5 bases unmatched. The CDR3 has 15 amino acids. From germline, CDR1 is LGHDT and CDR2 YNNKEL (reference sequence). For the CDR3, the DNA is TGTGCCAGCAGCCAAGATGGTGACAGGGTAGAGACCCAGTACTTC. Translation gives CASSQDGDRVETQYF.

The V gene is TRBV4-1, the J gene TRBJ1-4; weak D call: TRBD1 (6 bases). V lost 2 bases and J lost 7, with 14 bases in between. The CDR3 covers 15 residues. Germline V lookup: CDR1 MGHRA, CDR2 YSYEKL. CDR3 nucleotides: TGCGCCAGCAGCCAACCTCGGGGGGCTGGTGAAAAACTGTTTTTT. Amino acid sequence: CASSQPRGAGEKLFF.

This clone appeared a single time. The rearrangement links TRBV5-1 to TRBJ1-1; possible D gene TRBD1, 5 bases. The CDR3 extends over 13 amino acids. V was cut by 2 bases and J by 5 bases, with 10 bases left in between. The germline V gene encodes CDR1 SGHRS and CDR2 YFSETQ. The CDR3 reads CASSFGGGTEAFF. The CDR3 coding sequence is TGCGCCAGCAGCTTCGGGGGTGGGACTGAAGCTTTCTTT. The full variable domain, rest sourced from reference TRBV5-1 and TRBJ1-1, is KAGVTQTPRYLIKTRGQQVTLSCSPISGHRSVSWYQQTPGQGLQFLFEYFSETQRNKGNFPGRFSGRQFSNSRSEMNVSTLELGDSALYLCASSFGGGTEAFFGQGTRLTVV.

This chain uses TRBV15 with TRBJ1-1; no definite D call. The CDR3 runs to 16 residues. The ends were cut back, 0 bases at V and 3 bases at J, with 14 bases in the middle. Germline V gene data show CDR1 as LNHNV and CDR2 as YYDKDF (reference sequence). CDR3 DNA: TGTGCCACCAGCAGAGATCATATGGTATCGGACACTGAAGCTTTCTTT. Translated: CATSRDHMVSDTEAFF.

The chain is built from TRBV5-1 and TRBJ1-1; D is unclear. The V end lost 6 bases, the J end lost 1 base, and 13 bases lay between the germline ends. CDR3 length equals 14 residues. Looked up from germline, CDR1 is SGHRS and CDR2 is YFSETQ. The CDR3 loop reads CASTSGIPNTEAFF. CDR3 nucleotides: TGCGCCAGCACGTCCGGGATTCCGAACACTGAAGCTTTCTTT.

The V gene is TRBV5-1, the J gene TRBJ1-2, with D possibly being TRBD1 (5 bases). Germline V lookup: CDR1 SGHRS, CDR2 YFSETQ. CDR3 length: 13 residues. V lost 7 bases to trimming and J lost 6 bases, with 16 bases between them. CDR3 residues: CASGALREDGYTF. In nucleotides, the CDR3 is TGCGCCAGCGGGGCGCTCCGGGAGGATGGCTACACCTTC.

V gene TRBV29-1 combines with J gene TRBJ2-2; maybe TRBD1 (5 bases). Germline V lookup: CDR1 SQVTM, CDR2 ANQGSEA. V was clipped by 4 bases and J by 5 bases, with 11 bases between them. This CDR3 region has 13 residues. Written as DNA, the CDR3 is TGCAGCGTTGGCCAGGGTGATACCGGGGAGCTGTTTTTT. Its translation is CSVGQGDTGELFF.

In the case of this clone: In the same sample, other DNA sequences code for this CDR3. The chain couples TRBV6-6 to TRBJ1-5, with D perhaps TRBD1 (5 bases). CDR1 MNHNY and CDR2 SVGAGI come from the germline V gene (reference sequence). V shed 0 bases and J shed 2 bases, with 5 bases lying between them. The CDR3 contains 14 residues. The CDR3 reads CASSYSGGNQPQHF. DNA for the CDR3: TGTGCCAGCAGTTACTCAGGGGGCAATCAGCCCCAGCATTTT.

The chain couples TRBV6-5 to TRBJ1-1; no clear D. Trimming removed 2 bases from V and 1 base from J, with 14 bases in between. The CDR3 covers 16 residues. Germline V gene lookup returns CDR1 MNHEY and CDR2 SVGAGI. The CDR3 reads CASSYRAGLGNTEAFF. The CDR3 DNA reads as TGTGCCAGCAGTTACAGGGCGGGATTGGGGAACACTGAAGCTTTCTTT.

The chain links TRBV5-6 to TRBJ1-6, with D tentatively TRBD1 (5 bases). This CDR3 spans 15 amino acids. CDR1 is SGHDT and CDR2 is YYEEEE in the germline V gene. Trimming pared 4 bases from V and 5 bases from J, leaving 13 bases between. The CDR3: CASSPMGGDNSPLHF. The CDR3 DNA reads as TGTGCCAGCAGCCCCATGGGGGGTGATAATTCACCCCTCCACTTT.

CDR3 in DNA: TGTGCCAGCAGCCGGGGCTACAATGAGCAGTTCTTC. Encoded protein: CASSRGYNEQFF. The rearrangement joins TRBV25-1 to TRBJ2-1; D perhaps matches TRBD2 (5 bases). The CDR3 sequence is 12 residues long. Trimming took off 6 bases at V and 3 bases at J, with 6 bases between the two ends. Germline loops: CDR1 MGHDK, CDR2 SYGVNS.

This clone occurred many times. This chain joins TRBV6-5 and TRBJ2-7, with a weak D call TRBD2 (7 bases). The CDR3 length is 13 residues. Germline V gene sequence: CDR1 MNHEY, CDR2 SVGAGI. Trimming took off 7 bases at V and 6 bases at J, with 16 bases between the two ends. The CDR3 region has the DNA TGTGCCAGCAACCCAGGGGAGGGGGGCGAGCAGTACTTC. Translated, it gives CASNPGEGGEQYF.

V and J are TRBV24-1 and TRBJ1-3; tentatively, D is TRBD1 (5 bases). Trimming shortened V by 12 bases and J by 4 bases, and 15 bases separated the two germline ends. The germline V gene encodes CDR1 KGHDR and CDR2 SFDVKD. This CDR3 region has 13 residues. The CDR3 DNA sequence: TGTGCCGCAACGGCGGGACCAGGAAACACCATATATTTT. The encoded protein is CAATAGPGNTIYF.

The gene calls are TRBV6-5 and TRBJ1-3; D not resolved. Germline V CDR1 and CDR2: MNHEY, SVGAGI. The CDR3 contains 12 residues. V lost 6 bases, J lost 4 bases, and 7 bases lay in between. The CDR3 DNA is TGTGCCAGCAGCCATCAAGGAAACACCATATATTTT. Its translation is CASSHQGNTIYF.

V is TRBV2 and J is TRBJ1-2; maybe TRBD1 (6 bases). With 3 bases removed from V and 7 bases from J, the gap between germline ends came to 12 bases. Per the germline V gene, CDR1 is SNHLY and CDR2 is FYNNEI. This CDR3 has 13 amino acids. CDR3 bases: TGTGCCAGCAGTGAGTACAGGGCCTCTGGCTACACCTTC. Its protein is CASSEYRASGYTF. The whole variable domain, remainder taken from reference TRBV2 and TRBJ1-2, is EPEVTQTPSHQVTQMGQEVILRCVPISNHLYFYWYRQILGQKVEFLVSFYNNEISEKSEIFDDQFSVERPDGSNFTLKIRSTKLEDSAMYFCASSEYRASGYTFGSGTRLTVV.

J is TRBJ2-5 and V is TRBV9; 8 nucleotides agree with TRBD1. The J segment lost 5 bases and the V segment lost 4 bases, leaving 10 bases of the junction unmatched. This CDR3 has 15 amino acids. From germline, CDR1 is SGDLS and CDR2 YYNGEE. The CDR3 coding sequence is TGTGCCAGCAGCCTCCGACAGGGGAGAGGGGAGACCCAGTACTTC. This codes for CASSLRQGRGETQYF.